These 12 T cell receptor beta chains came from one sample sequenced in a study of T cell repertoires in cytomegalovirus infection (dated by TCRdb to between 2019 and 2020). TCRdb shows the sequencer as Illumina HiSeq 1500. The raw public data were reprocessed by TCRdb itself: fastp quality trimming at Q25, MiXCR clonotype calling, in-frame beta chains only. Duplicate CDR3 protein sequences are folded into a single record with the most common DNA and genes. The table for this sample lists about 320,000 distinct CDR3 sequences; 9.5% of them were counted only once. Approximately 4.7% of the sample rests with the top ten. Sequencing used PBMCs. Receptors were obtained from a human donor in good health (CMV status not recorded). Some clones in this sample may be carry-over from other donors' samples.

V usage is TRBV6-5 and J usage is TRBJ2-1; no clear D gene. Germline CDR1 is MNHEY and CDR2 is SVGAGI. This CDR3 has 12 amino acids. The ends were cut back, 0 bases at V and 9 bases at J, with 6 bases in the middle. The CDR3 is CASSYSDSEQFF. In DNA, the CDR3 is TGTGCCAGCAGTTACTCAGACTCTGAGCAGTTCTTC.

V and J are TRBV6-1 and TRBJ2-5; 14 positions agree with TRBD2. The V segment lost 5 bases and the J segment 5 bases; nucleotides outside the gene matches: 7. The CDR3 covers 16 residues. Per the germline V gene, CDR1 is MNHNS and CDR2 is SASEGT. The CDR3 DNA is TGTGCCAGCAGTCAACTTGGGACTAGCGGGGGTGAGACCCAGTACTTC. Translating it yields CASSQLGTSGGETQYF.

This clonotype came up a few times. The rearrangement links TRBV9 to TRBJ2-3, with 9 bases aligning to TRBD2. The CDR3 runs 16 residues. Per germline, CDR1 SGDLS and CDR2 YYNGEE. V gave up 0 bases and J gave up 3 bases; unmatched junction bases: 5. DNA of the CDR3: TGTGCCAGCAGCGTAGAAGGCGGGAGGGCTACAGATACGCAGTATTTT. This encodes CASSVEGGRATDTQYF.

This clonotype was detected a few times. The chain combines TRBV29-1 with TRBJ1-2, with D unresolved. Germline lookup yields CDR1 SQVTM and CDR2 ANQGSEA. The V end was cut by 2 bases, the J end by 8 bases, with 15 bases between. The CDR3 has 13 amino acids. CDR3 region: CSVEFSGTGGYTF. CDR3 DNA sequence: TGCAGCGTTGAATTTTCCGGAACCGGAGGCTACACCTTC.

The sample holds many counts of this clonotype. The chain's CDR3 is CASIPLAGLSTDTQYF. In nucleotides, the CDR3 is TGTGCCAGCATCCCTCTAGCGGGATTAAGCACAGATACGCAGTATTTT. The rearrangement uses TRBV28 and TRBJ2-3; TRBD2 matches at 9 bases. Per germline, CDR1 MDHEN and CDR2 SYDVKM. V dropped 7 bases and J dropped 0; count of bases not matched to a gene: 8. The CDR3 runs 16 residues.

This clonotype was counted between two and nine times. The V and J genes are TRBV30 and TRBJ2-1, with TRBD2 matching over 9 bases. The CDR3 length is 16 residues. V was clipped by 2 bases and J by 9 bases; unmatched bases: 14. Germline loops: CDR1 GTSNPN, CDR2 SVGIG (reference sequence). This CDR3 is CAWSLTGTSKFGEQFF. CDR3 coding DNA: TGTGCCTGGAGTCTCACCGGGACTAGCAAATTTGGTGAGCAGTTCTTC.

The CDR3 loop reads CASSKTGTSGYNEQFF. The CDR3 nucleotides read TGTGCCAGCAGCAAGACCGGGACTAGCGGATACAATGAGCAGTTCTTC. This chain links TRBV7-9 with TRBJ2-1; 11 bases align to TRBD2. CDR3 size: 16 residues. V lost 5 bases, J lost 4 bases, and 7 bases stayed unmatched. CDR1 and CDR2 (germline): SEHNR, FQNEAQ (reference sequence).

J is TRBJ1-1 and V is TRBV28; possibly TRBD1 for D (6 bases). The V and J ends lost 5 bases and 5 bases respectively, with 18 bases between them. The CDR3 extends over 15 amino acids. The V gene's germline CDR1 is MDHEN and CDR2 SYDVKM. The CDR3 sequence is CASSPNPLTGTEAFF. CDR3 sequence (DNA): TGTGCCAGCAGTCCTAATCCTTTGACAGGAACTGAAGCTTTCTTT.

In this sample, this clonotype turned up a few times. This sequence joins TRBV12-3 or TRBV12-4 and TRBJ1-5; D is ambiguous. V gave up 3 bases and J gave up 4 bases, with 10 bases separating them. There are 14 residues in the CDR3. The CDR3 bases are TGTGCCAGCAGTTTGGTCCCAGGAAATCAGCCCCAGCATTTT. Translated, it gives CASSLVPGNQPQHF.

This clonotype was counted many times. V and J are TRBV7-8 and TRBJ2-3; 10 bases match TRBD2. CDR3 length equals 18 residues. The trim removed 4 bases at V and 5 bases at J, leaving 15 bases unmatched. Germline CDR1 is SGHVS and CDR2 is FQNEAQ. The CDR3 region has the DNA TGTGCCAGCAGCTCCGGGCGGGCTAGCGGGGGAAAGGGAGATACGCAGTATTTT. Encoded protein: CASSSGRASGGKGDTQYF.

The gene calls are TRBV6-6 and TRBJ1-5, with a weak D call TRBD1 (5 bases). There are 14 residues in the CDR3. CDR1 is MNHNY, CDR2 SVGAGI, per germline (reference sequence). Trimming shortened V by 1 base and J by 1 base, and 5 bases separated the two germline ends. The CDR3 DNA is TGTGCCAGCAGTTACTGGGACAGCAATCAGCCCCAGCATTTT. This gives the protein CASSYWDSNQPQHF.

This clonotype has only a few counts. The V and J genes are TRBV29-1 and TRBJ1-2; D is possibly TRBD1 (6 bases). Germline V gives CDR1 SQVTM, CDR2 ANQGSEA. There are 12 residues in the CDR3. Trimming took off 5 bases at V and 5 bases at J, with 12 bases between the two ends. CDR3 nucleotide sequence: TGCAGCGTTACTCCAGGGGATTATGGCTACACCTTC. Translating it yields CSVTPGDYGYTF. Based on the CDR3 plus reference TRBV29-1 and TRBJ1-2, the full variable domain is SAVISQKPSRDICQRGTSLTIQCQVDSQVTMMFWYRQQPGQSLTLIATANQGSEATYESGFVIDKFPISRPNLTFSTLTVSNMSPEDSSIYLCSVTPGDYGYTFGSGTRLTVV.